The 21 T cell receptor beta chains below were found in one sample sequenced in a study of OX40 agonist ivuxolimab in advanced cancers. TCRdb's table, derived via immunoSEQ multiplex PCR, lists solely in-frame clones and lacks some. Found here are 45,000 to 60,000 clones, more than 65% of them singletons; the top ten hold under 2%. The source material was CD4+ or CD8+ T cells sorted from blood, sampled in a trial of the OX40 agonist ivuxolimab. Source of these receptors: an adult with an advanced solid tumor such as melanoma, head and neck, liver or kidney cancer.

V is TRBV6-1 and J is TRBJ1-2, with D uncertain. Germline assignment: CDR1 MNHNS and CDR2 SASEGT. The ends were cut back, 5 bases at V and 4 bases at J, with 17 bases in the middle. The CDR3 length is 15 residues. CDR3 sequence reads: CASSQSASSGYGYTF. For the CDR3, the DNA is TGTGCCAGCAGTCAGTCAGCATCGTCAGGCTATGGCTACACCTTC.

The V and J genes are TRBV13 and TRBJ1-5, with 9 bases fitting TRBD1. Trimming at V came to 6 bases and at J to 4 bases, leaving 13 bases not matched to a gene. The CDR3 loop spans 17 amino acids. Germline-derived CDR1 and CDR2 are PRHDT and FYEKMQ (reference sequence). CDR3 sequence (DNA): TGTGCCAGCAGTAGTACGGGACAGGGAACATTAAATCAGCCCCAGCATTTT. Amino acid sequence: CASSSTGQGTLNQPQHF.

The rearrangement uses TRBV6-5 and TRBJ2-3, with D perhaps TRBD2 (6 bases). The CDR3 loop spans 15 amino acids. Germline V gene sequence: CDR1 MNHEY, CDR2 SVGAGI. V lost 4 bases and J lost 2, with 13 bases in between. CDR3 DNA: TGTGCCAGCAGTTTGGGCGGGGCGAACACAGATACGCAGTATTTT. This sequence encodes CASSLGGANTDTQYF.

The chain has TRBV11-2 and TRBJ2-1, with TRBD2 identical over 8 bases. J was trimmed by 4 bases and V by 2 bases; bases with no gene match: 7. Per germline, CDR1 SGHAT and CDR2 FQNNGV. CDR3 size: 16 residues. CDR3 nucleotide sequence: TGTGCCAGCAGCTTACTCACGGGAGGGCCGTACAATGAGCAGTTCTTC. It translates to CASSLLTGGPYNEQFF. Combining the CDR3 with reference TRBV11-2 and TRBJ2-1 gives the whole variable domain EAGVAQSPRYKIIEKRQSVAFWCNPISGHATLYWYQQILGQGPKLLIQFQNNGVVDDSQLPKDRFSAERLKGVDSTLKIQPAKLEDSAVYLCASSLLTGGPYNEQFFGPGTRLTVL.

The chain has TRBV10-3 and TRBJ2-3; D unresolved. Germline lookup yields CDR1 ENHRY and CDR2 SYGVKD. The CDR3 extends over 14 amino acids. V was shortened by 6 bases and J by 0 bases, with 10 bases between the two germline ends. CDR3 loop: CAISVSASTDTQYF. The CDR3 DNA reads as TGTGCCATCAGCGTTTCCGCTAGCACAGATACGCAGTATTTT.

The CDR3: CASSAGQGGGETQYF. In DNA form, the CDR3 reads TGTGCCAGCAGCGCTGGACAGGGAGGCGGAGAGACCCAGTACTTC. The gene calls are TRBV5-6 and TRBJ2-5; 8 positions match TRBD1. Trimming cost V 4 bases and J 4 bases; bases outside gene matches: 9. This CDR3 is built from 15 residues. The V gene's germline CDR1 is SGHDT and CDR2 YYEEEE.

The gene calls are TRBV6-4 and TRBJ2-3; maybe TRBD1 (5 bases). This CDR3 has 13 residues. CDR1 is MRHNA, CDR2 SNTAGT, per germline. The V end was cut by 3 bases, the J end by 3 bases, with 7 bases between. CDR3 in amino acids: CASSETGTDTQYF. In DNA, the CDR3 is TGTGCCAGCAGTGAAACAGGTACAGATACGCAGTATTTT.

This chain links TRBV7-2 with TRBJ1-3, with D perhaps TRBD1 (6 bases). Germline CDR1 SGHTA, CDR2 FQGNSA. V lost 4 bases to trimming and J lost 4 bases, with 20 bases between them. The CDR3 runs 17 residues. CDR3 amino acids: CASSSAGGYGSGNTIYF. As DNA, the CDR3 is TGTGCCAGCAGCTCTGCCGGGGGCTATGGCTCCGGAAACACCATATATTTT.

The chain uses TRBV5-1 and TRBJ2-1; 8 bases match TRBD1. Germline lookup yields CDR1 SGHRS and CDR2 YFSETQ. This CDR3 region has 14 residues. Trimming at V came to 5 bases and at J to 6 bases, leaving 7 bases not matched to a gene. The CDR3 spells CASRRTGLSNEQFF. CDR3 nucleotides: TGCGCCAGCAGAAGGACAGGGTTGTCCAATGAGCAGTTCTTC.

This chain joins TRBV6-1 and TRBJ1-6; D is unresolved. From germline, CDR1 is MNHNS and CDR2 SASEGT. This CDR3 contains 13 residues. The V gene lost 11 bases and the J gene lost 4 bases, with 12 bases spanning the gap. The CDR3: CAAMSIYNSPLHF. The CDR3, as DNA: TGTGCCGCTATGTCAATTTATAATTCACCCCTCCACTTT.

The chain recombines TRBV19 with TRBJ1-5; perhaps TRBD1 as D (5 bases). Looked up from germline, CDR1 is LNHDA and CDR2 is SQIVND (reference sequence). This CDR3 region has 13 residues. Trimming left V 7 bases short and J 5 bases short, with 12 bases between. Here the CDR3 reads CASNFGTDQPQHF. The CDR3 DNA sequence: TGTGCCAGTAATTTCGGGACGGATCAGCCCCAGCATTTT.

This clone was observed a single time. This chain links TRBV18 with TRBJ1-1; D remains ambiguous. Germline lookup yields CDR1 KGHSH and CDR2 LQKENI. The CDR3 loop spans 14 amino acids. Trimming removed 6 bases from V and 8 bases from J, with 19 bases in between. The CDR3 nucleotides read TGTGCCAGCTCCCCCGGGAGGTCCGATGCCGAAGCTTTCTTT. Protein sequence: CASSPGRSDAEAFF.

This clone was counted a single time. The rearrangement joins TRBV7-2 to TRBJ1-3; the match to TRBD1 covers 9 bases. In germline, CDR1 is SGHTA, CDR2 FQGNSA. The CDR3 length is 15 residues. J gave up 7 bases and V 4 bases, and 8 bases lay outside the gene matches. The CDR3 spells CASSSQGTGFNTIYF. Here the CDR3 DNA reads TGTGCCAGCAGCTCGCAGGGGACAGGGTTCAACACCATATATTTT.

The gene calls are TRBV6-5 and TRBJ2-3; maybe TRBD2 (7 bases). V lost 11 bases to trimming and J lost 0 bases, with 18 bases between them. This CDR3 is built from 15 residues. The V gene's germline CDR1 is MNHEY and CDR2 SVGAGI. DNA for the CDR3: TGTGCCGCAACCCCCGGGGGGACAAGCACAGATACGCAGTATTTT. Translating gives CAATPGGTSTDTQYF.

The chain uses TRBV6-5 and TRBJ1-6; the D gene is possibly TRBD1 (5 bases). V was pared by 2 bases and J by 7 bases, with 12 bases between. CDR1 and CDR2 from the germline V gene are MNHEY and SVGAGI. The CDR3 totals 15 residues. The CDR3 reads CASSYDGTDNSPLHF. The CDR3 DNA is TGTGCCAGCAGTTACGACGGGACGGACAATTCACCCCTCCACTTT.

This rearrangement joins TRBV9 to TRBJ2-5, with 13 bases fitting TRBD2. V trimming: 0 bases; J trimming: 4 bases; junction bases outside the gene matches: 6. Germline V gene sequence: CDR1 SGDLS, CDR2 YYNGEE. This CDR3 is 17 amino acids long. Written as DNA, the CDR3 is TGTGCCAGCAGCGTAGCCCCGGGACTAGCGGGGTCAGAGACCCAGTACTTC. This translates into CASSVAPGLAGSETQYF.

This chain connects TRBV5-1 to TRBJ2-1, with D perhaps matching TRBD1 (5 bases). V was cut by 6 bases and J by 6 bases, with 13 bases left in between. This CDR3 has 13 amino acids. The germline V gene has CDR1 SGHRS and CDR2 YFSETQ. CDR3 in amino acids: CASTQGVGNEQFF. CDR3 coding DNA: TGCGCCAGCACGCAGGGTGTGGGCAATGAGCAGTTCTTC. Full variable domain (missing parts from reference TRBV5-1 and TRBJ2-1): KAGVTQTPRYLIKTRGQQVTLSCSPISGHRSVSWYQQTPGQGLQFLFEYFSETQRNKGNFPGRFSGRQFSNSRSEMNVSTLELGDSALYLCASTQGVGNEQFFGPGTRLTVL.

This clone was found a few times. This chain joins TRBV5-1 and TRBJ2-1; 9 nucleotides match TRBD1. V was pared by 6 bases and J by 6 bases, with 7 bases of the junction left unmatched. The CDR3 has 14 residues. Per germline, CDR1 SGHRS and CDR2 YFSETQ. The CDR3 bases are TGCGCCAGCAACCCGGACAGGGGCGTCAATGAGCAGTTCTTC. This gives the protein CASNPDRGVNEQFF.

V and J are TRBV29-1 and TRBJ2-3; D uncertain. Between the trimmed V and J ends, which lost 1 base and 6 bases, there was a span of 11 bases. The CDR3 is made up of 13 amino acids. CDR1 is SQVTM and CDR2 is ANQGSEA in the germline V gene. DNA for the CDR3: TGCAGCGTTGAAGGCGGCGTAAGGGATACGCAGTATTTT. Amino acid sequence: CSVEGGVRDTQYF.

The gene calls are TRBV6-5 and TRBJ2-7, with 11 bases identical to TRBD2. In germline, CDR1 is MNHEY, CDR2 SVGAGI. The J segment lost 6 bases and the V segment lost 0 bases, leaving 4 bases of the junction unmatched. The CDR3 has 15 amino acids. CDR3 residues: CASSYSLAGGSEQYF. In DNA, the CDR3 is TGTGCCAGCAGTTACTCCCTAGCGGGAGGTTCCGAGCAGTACTTC.

In regard to this clone: Different DNA sequences within this sample yield the same CDR3. The rearrangement links TRBV2 to TRBJ2-1, with 8 bases aligning to TRBD1. Germline loops: CDR1 SNHLY, CDR2 FYNNEI. The CDR3 spans 13 residues. The V segment lost 7 bases and the J segment 7 bases; nucleotides outside the gene matches: 6. This CDR3 reads CASTLQGGNEQFF. DNA of the CDR3: TGTGCCAGCACCCTACAGGGGGGTAATGAGCAGTTCTTC.